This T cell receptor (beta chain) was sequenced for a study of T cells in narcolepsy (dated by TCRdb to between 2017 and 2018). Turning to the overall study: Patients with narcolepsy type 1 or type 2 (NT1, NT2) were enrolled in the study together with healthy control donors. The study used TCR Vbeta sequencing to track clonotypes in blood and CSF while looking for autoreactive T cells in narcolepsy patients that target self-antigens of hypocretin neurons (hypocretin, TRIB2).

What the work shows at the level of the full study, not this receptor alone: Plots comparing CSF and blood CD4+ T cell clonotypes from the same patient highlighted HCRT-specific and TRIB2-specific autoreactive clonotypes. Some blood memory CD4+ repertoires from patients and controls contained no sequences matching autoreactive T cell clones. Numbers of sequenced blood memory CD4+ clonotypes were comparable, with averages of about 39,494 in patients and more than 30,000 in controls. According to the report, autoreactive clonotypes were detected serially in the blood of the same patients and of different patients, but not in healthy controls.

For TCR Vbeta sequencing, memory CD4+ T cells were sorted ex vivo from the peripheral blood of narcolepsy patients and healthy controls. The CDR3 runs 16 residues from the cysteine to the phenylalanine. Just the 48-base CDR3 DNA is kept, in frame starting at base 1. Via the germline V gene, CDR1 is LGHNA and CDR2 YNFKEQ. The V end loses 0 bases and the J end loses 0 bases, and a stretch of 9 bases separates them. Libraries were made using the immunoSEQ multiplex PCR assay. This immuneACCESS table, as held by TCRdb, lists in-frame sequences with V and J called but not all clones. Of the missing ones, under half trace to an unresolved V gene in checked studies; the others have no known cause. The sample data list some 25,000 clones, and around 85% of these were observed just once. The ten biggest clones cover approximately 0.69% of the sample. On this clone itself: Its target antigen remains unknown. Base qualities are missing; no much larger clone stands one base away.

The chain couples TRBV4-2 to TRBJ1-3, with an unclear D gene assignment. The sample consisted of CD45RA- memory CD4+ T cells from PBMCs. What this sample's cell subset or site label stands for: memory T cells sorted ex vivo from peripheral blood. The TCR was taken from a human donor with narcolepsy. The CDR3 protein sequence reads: CASSQDPTYSGNTIYF. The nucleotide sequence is TGTGCCAGCAGCCAAGATCCCACTTACTCTGGAAACACCATATATTTT.